This TCR beta chain was captured by sequencing in a study of spatial heterogeneity in lung cancer. Study background: Averaged across combinations, each unique TCR and UMI pairing appeared more than ten times in raw reads, which were uncorrected.

TCR cDNA molecules each carried a unique molecular identifier. One entry per CDR3 protein, called by TCRdb with MiXCR from the 5' RACE reads. This table has approximately 7,000 distinct CDR3 sequences, about 3.9% appearing once. Time point of the sample: sample taken at primary tumor resection. Sequencing was performed on whole RNA extracted from tumor and nontumor lung tissue, or from frozen PBMC, and the material was left unsorted. Untreated early-stage non-small cell lung cancer patients, approximately 79 in total, were the donors. The V and J ends lost 3 bases and 3 bases, in that order; junction bases with no gene match: 4. CDR1 and CDR2 (germline): MGHRA, YSYEKL. The CDR3 totals 16 residues.

The receptor was isolated from a female donor with early-stage non-small cell lung cancer. The chain carries TRBV4-1 and TRBJ2-3; 12 bases agree with TRBD1. This sample comprised normal lung tissue next to the tumor, obtained at surgery. CDR3 sequence: CASSHGTGGGTDTQYF. As DNA, the CDR3 is TGCGCCAGCAGCCACGGGACAGGGGGCGGAACAGATACGCAGTATTTT.